This is a list of T cell receptor beta chains from one sample in a study of blood T cells in healthy people across ages. TCRdb fed the 5' RACE reads into MiXCR, producing one record per CDR3 protein. The sample has approximately 400,000 distinct CDR3 sequences; roughly half are singletons. Sequencing was done on a sample of blood. The receptors shown here come from a man aged 55 to 70 in good health. CDR3s include the opening cysteine and the closing phenylalanine or tryptophan. A D gene is named only where the DNA matches it firmly. Rows may omit the clone size; those that give it use once, few, many or a size class.

NA,NA,TRBV5-1,TRBJ2-5,TGCGCCAGCAGCTTTGGCGAACAAGAGACCCAGTACTTC,CASSFGEQETQYF
few,TRBD1,TRBV27,TRBJ1-4,TGTGCCAGCAGTCCCCAAAGGCGGGCAGGGGGGTATCAAAAACTGTTTTTT,CASSPQRRAGGYQKLFF
many,TRBD2,TRBV2,TRBJ2-6,TGTGCCACACGCCGTTCGTGGCTAGCGGGCCGTTTGGCCAACGTCCTGACTTTC,CATRRSWLAGRLANVLTF
NA,TRBD1,TRBV28,TRBJ1-1,TGTGCCAGCAGGAAGGGACAGGGCGGCACTGAAGCTTTCTTT,CASRKGQGGTEAFF
few,NA,TRBV7-2,TRBJ1-6,TGTGCCAGCAGCTTAGCGAGAGGCAGTAATTCACCCCCCCACTTT,CASSLARGSNSPPHF
NA,TRBD1,TRBV28,TRBJ2-7,TGTGCCAGCAGTTTGACAGGGCCCCCGAGCTCCTACGAGCAGTACTTC,CASSLTGPPSSYEQYF
once,TRBD1,TRBV7-2,TRBJ2-6,TGTGCCAGCAGCTTCGGGCAGGGGGTTAGGGCCGGGGCCAACGTCCTGACTTTC,CASSFGQGVRAGANVLTF
NA,NA,TRBV12-3/TRBV12-4,TRBJ1-1,TGTGCCAGCAGTTCAGATTGGGGGAACACTGAAGCTTTCTTT,CASSSDWGNTEAFF
few,NA,TRBV7-2,TRBJ2-7,TGTGCCAGCAGCTTAGGCCCCCAAGGCGACGAGCAGTACTTC,CASSLGPQGDEQYF
many,TRBD1,TRBV5-1,TRBJ2-1,TGCGCCAGCAGCTCCGACAGGGCCTCGGGGCGCCTAAGCTCCTACAATGAGCAGTTCTTC,CASSSDRASGRLSSYNEQFF
few,NA,TRBV2,TRBJ2-7,TGTGCCAGCAGCCGCGGACTAAACGAGCAGTACTTC,CASSRGLNEQYF
NA,NA,TRBV30,TRBJ2-1,TGTGCCTTTGCTAGCGCTCACAGTGAGCAGTTCTTC,CAFASAHSEQFF
NA,NA,TRBV10-3,TRBJ2-1,TGTGCCATCAGTGAACCGTTTGGGGAGCAGTTCTTC,CAISEPFGEQFF
NA,NA,TRBV7-2,TRBJ1-6,TGTGCCAGCAGCTCCTTAAACAATTCACCCCTCCACTTT,CASSSLNNSPLHF
NA,TRBD2,TRBV20-1,TRBJ2-1,TGCAGTGTTACGGGCGGGAGGGCCTACAATGAGCAGTTCTTC,CSVTGGRAYNEQFF
few,NA,TRBV13,TRBJ2-1,TGTGCCAGCAGCCCTACGACAGGAATTAAAAATGAGCAGTTCTTC,CASSPTTGIKNEQFF
NA,NA,TRBV28,TRBJ2-7,TGTGCCAGCTCTACCCTAGACGAGCAGTACTTC,CASSTLDEQYF
many,TRBD1,TRBV10-3,TRBJ1-2,TGTGCCATCAGTCACGGGACAGGGGACGGCTACACCTTC,CAISHGTGDGYTF
few,NA,TRBV20-1,TRBJ2-7,TGCAGTGCTAGGACCTTCCGGGACGAGCAGTACTTC,CSARTFRDEQYF
many,NA,TRBV7-2,TRBJ1-2,TGTGCCAGCAGCCCATCCCGGCGGGGGACTAACTATGGCTACACCTTC,CASSPSRRGTNYGYTF
NA,NA,TRBV3-1,TRBJ2-5,TGTGCCAGCAGCCAAGTAGATAGAGCTGAGACCCAGTACTTC,CASSQVDRAETQYF
NA,NA,TRBV7-9,TRBJ2-7,TGTGCCAGCAGCTTCGGCCCCGAGCAGTACTTC,CASSFGPEQYF